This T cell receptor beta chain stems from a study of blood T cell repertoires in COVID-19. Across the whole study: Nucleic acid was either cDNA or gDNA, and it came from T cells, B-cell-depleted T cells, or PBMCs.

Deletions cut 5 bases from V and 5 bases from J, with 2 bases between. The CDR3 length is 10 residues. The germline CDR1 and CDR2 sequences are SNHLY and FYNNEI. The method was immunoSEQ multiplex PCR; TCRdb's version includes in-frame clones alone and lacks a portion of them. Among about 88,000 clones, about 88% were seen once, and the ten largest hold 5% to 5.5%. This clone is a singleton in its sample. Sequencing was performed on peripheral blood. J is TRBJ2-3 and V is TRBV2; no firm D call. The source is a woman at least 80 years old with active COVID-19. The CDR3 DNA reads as TGTGCCAGCAGTCGAGATACGCAGTATTTT. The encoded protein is CASSRDTQYF.